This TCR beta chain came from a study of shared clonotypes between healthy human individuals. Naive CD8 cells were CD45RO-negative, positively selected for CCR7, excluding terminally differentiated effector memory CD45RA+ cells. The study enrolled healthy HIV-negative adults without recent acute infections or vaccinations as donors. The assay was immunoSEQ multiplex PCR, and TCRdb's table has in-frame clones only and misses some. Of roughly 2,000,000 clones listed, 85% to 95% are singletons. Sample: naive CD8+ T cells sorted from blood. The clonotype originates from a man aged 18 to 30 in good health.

CDR3 coding DNA: TGTGCCAGCAGCGTAGCGGGGGGGCTTTTCTACGAGCAGTACTTC. This codes for CASSVAGGLFYEQYF. The chain carries TRBV9 and TRBJ2-7; TRBD2 agrees at 8 bases. Germline V gives CDR1 SGDLS, CDR2 YYNGEE. V lost 0 bases and J lost 3; bases outside the gene matches: 5. CDR3 length: 15 amino acids.